This paragraph covers one TCR beta chain sequence. The data originate from a study of shared clonotypes between healthy human individuals. Study as a whole: Donors were a couple of women and a few men aged 18 to 49.

Naive CD8 cells lacked CD45RO and underwent positive selection for CCR7, leaving out terminally differentiated effector memory CD45RA+ cells. All donors were Caucasian adults living in Nashville, Tennessee. Generated by immunoSEQ multiplex PCR, the TCRdb table keeps only in-frame clones and is missing some. Here the sample spans roughly 2,000,000 clones, 85% to 95% being singletons. The CDR3 length is 12 residues. Germline V gene data show CDR1 as ENHRY and CDR2 as SYGVKD. Trimming stripped 10 bases from V and 3 bases from J, with 13 bases between. The rearrangement links TRBV10-3 to TRBJ2-7, with D maybe TRBD2 (5 bases). The receptor was derived from a man in his late teens or twenties in good health. Some clones in this sample may be carry-over from other donors' samples. Specimen: naive CD8+ T cells from PBMCs. The CDR3 DNA follows: TGTGCCAGCAAAAGCGGATTCTACGAGCAGTACTTC. Its protein is CASKSGFYEQYF.